A selection of T cell receptor beta chains follows, all from one sample in a study of cytomegalovirus exposure and HLA in healthy donors. The data were produced by immunoSEQ multiplex PCR, yet TCRdb's version contains in-frame clones alone and is incomplete. Found here are about 94,000 clones, more than 75% of them singletons; the top ten hold less than 0.95%. Material: PBMCs. These receptors were collected from a woman in her sixties or seventies in good health and CMV-seronegative. The CDR3 runs from the conserved cysteine through the conserved F or W. D genes are given only for firm matches. Size is omitted from some rows. Given values are once, few, many or a class for expanded clones.

v_call	clone_size	d_call	j_call	cdr3_aa	cdr3_nt
TRBV28	NA	NA	TRBJ2-5	CASKYGGTQETQYF	TGTGCCAGCAAGTATGGGGGGACCCAAGAGACCCAGTACTTC
TRBV6-6	once	TRBD2	TRBJ2-1	CASSYSASGGYEQFF	TGTGCCAGCAGTTACTCGGCTAGCGGGGGCTATGAGCAGTTCTTC
TRBV5-4	few	NA	TRBJ1-4	CASSTTGSEVDEKLFF	TGTGCCAGCAGCACGACAGGTTCGGAAGTGGATGAAAAACTGTTTTTT
TRBV7-2	NA	NA	TRBJ2-7	CASSSDSSYEQYF	TGTGCCAGCAGCTCAGACAGCTCCTACGAGCAGTACTTC
TRBV29-1	NA	TRBD1	TRBJ2-3	CSGMTGASDTQYF	TGCAGCGGCATGACAGGGGCGTCGGATACGCAGTATTTT
TRBV6-5	NA	TRBD2	TRBJ2-2	CASSSTSGGTGELFF	TGTGCCAGCAGTTCGACTAGCGGGGGCACCGGGGAGCTGTTTTTT
TRBV19	once	TRBD1	TRBJ1-5	CASSVTGGKVVNQPQHF	TGTGCCAGTAGTGTAACAGGGGGCAAAGTGGTAAACCAGCCCCAGCATTTT
TRBV2	NA	TRBD1	TRBJ2-3	CASSRQGARDTQYF	TGTGCCAGCAGCAGACAGGGGGCGCGAGATACGCAGTATTTT
TRBV5-6	NA	TRBD1	TRBJ1-1	CASSFRWTGETEAFF	TGTGCCAGCAGCTTTCGATGGACAGGGGAGACTGAAGCTTTCTTT
TRBV5-1	NA	TRBD2	TRBJ2-5	CASSPAPLAGGETQYF	TGCGCCAGCAGCCCCGCCCCACTAGCGGGGGGAGAGACCCAGTACTTC
TRBV11-2	once	NA	TRBJ2-3	CASSSGYTDTQYF	TGTGCCAGCAGCTCGGGGTACACAGATACGCAGTATTTT
TRBV12-5	NA	NA	TRBJ2-1	CASGLGHEQFF	TGTGCTAGTGGTTTGGGGCATGAGCAGTTCTTC
TRBV6-1	NA	NA	TRBJ2-1	CASRWATDSYNEQFF	TGTGCCAGCAGGTGGGCCACAGACTCCTACAATGAGCAGTTCTTC
TRBV13	NA	TRBD2	TRBJ2-5	CARRLAEDQETQYF	TGTGCCAGGCGGCTAGCGGAGGACCAAGAGACCCAGTACTTC
TRBV5-4	once	NA	TRBJ2-3	CASSSFASDTQYF	TGTGCCAGCAGCTCCTTTGCGTCAGATACGCAGTATTTT
TRBV28	NA	TRBD1	TRBJ2-7	CASKTGTGGSAYEQYF	TGTGCCAGCAAAACCGGGACAGGGGGGTCGGCCTACGAGCAGTACTTC
TRBV6-5	NA	NA	TRBJ1-1	CASIMGGGTEAFF	TGTGCCAGCATTATGGGAGGGGGCACTGAAGCTTTCTTT
TRBV29-1	NA	NA	TRBJ1-1	CSSAKQGHTEAFF	TGCAGCTCCGCAAAACAGGGCCACACTGAAGCTTTCTTT
TRBV7-2	NA	TRBD1	TRBJ2-5	CASSFDRGMGQETQYF	TGTGCCAGCAGCTTCGACAGGGGGATGGGGCAAGAGACCCAGTACTTC
TRBV7-8	NA	TRBD1	TRBJ1-5	CASSGDRGPQHF	TGTGCCAGCAGCGGGGACAGGGGGCCCCAGCATTTT
TRBV10-2	NA	NA	TRBJ2-2	CASRAGATNVNTGELFF	TGCGCCAGCAGGGCGGGGGCCACTAATGTGAACACCGGGGAGCTGTTTTTT
TRBV5-1	NA	TRBD1	TRBJ2-1	CASSEQPGQAYNEQFF	TGCGCCAGCAGCGAACAGCCGGGACAGGCCTACAATGAGCAGTTCTTC
TRBV5-1	NA	TRBD1	TRBJ1-1	CASSLGGGGMNTEAFF	TGCGCCAGCAGCTTGGGAGGGGGCGGAATGAACACTGAAGCTTTCTTT
TRBV6-5	NA	NA	TRBJ1-2	CASSYSSPLGYTF	TGTGCCAGCAGTTACTCGAGTCCTCTGGGCTACACCTTC
TRBV6-1	NA	NA	TRBJ1-2	CASSGTTYGYTF	TGTGCCAGCAGCGGGACTACATATGGCTACACCTTC
TRBV19	NA	TRBD1	TRBJ1-1	CASSAPTGVGEAFF	TGTGCCAGTAGTGCCCCGACAGGGGTTGGGGAAGCTTTCTTT
TRBV6-6	NA	NA	TRBJ1-1	CASSYGGMNTEAFF	TGTGCCAGCAGTTATGGGGGCATGAACACTGAAGCTTTCTTT
TRBV19	NA	NA	TRBJ1-1	CATLRQAAPDTEAFF	TGTGCCACCCTCCGACAAGCCGCGCCGGACACTGAAGCTTTCTTT
TRBV4-1	once	NA	TRBJ1-5	CASSQGQGNVQPQHF	TGCGCCAGCAGCCAGGGGCAGGGGAACGTCCAGCCCCAGCATTTT
TRBV2	NA	TRBD1	TRBJ1-4	CASTDRVATNEKLFF	TGTGCCAGCACAGACAGGGTTGCAACTAATGAAAAACTGTTTTTT
TRBV2	NA	NA	TRBJ1-2	CASAPGVFDGYTF	TGTGCCAGCGCTCCGGGGGTTTTCGATGGCTACACCTTC
TRBV5-1	NA	NA	TRBJ1-1	CASRGGTEAFF	TGCGCCAGCAGAGGGGGTACTGAAGCTTTCTTT
TRBV4-3	NA	NA	TRBJ2-5	CASSQEQAALQETQYF	TGCGCCAGCAGCCAAGAGCAAGCGGCGTTACAAGAGACCCAGTACTTC
TRBV30	NA	NA	TRBJ2-1	CAWGDFNNEQFF	TGTGCCTGGGGGGACTTCAACAATGAGCAGTTCTTC
TRBV9	once	NA	TRBJ1-4	CASSGGETGEKLFF	TGTGCCAGCTCCGGGGGTGAGACGGGTGAAAAACTGTTTTTT
TRBV27	once	NA	TRBJ1-2	CASGLGGGYGYTF	TGTGCCAGCGGTCTTGGGGGAGGGTATGGCTACACCTTC
TRBV25-1	NA	TRBD1	TRBJ2-5	CASSESGTGGAETQYF	TGTGCCAGCAGTGAATCAGGGACAGGGGGCGCGGAGACCCAGTACTTC
TRBV5-1	NA	TRBD2	TRBJ2-3	CASSPGLAGGPWDTQYF	TGCGCCAGCAGTCCGGGACTAGCGGGGGGCCCGTGGGATACGCAGTATTTT
TRBV25-1	NA	TRBD1	TRBJ1-2	CASSETTGGNYGYTF	TGTGCCAGCAGTGAAACGACAGGGGGCAACTATGGCTACACCTTC
TRBV28	NA	TRBD1	TRBJ1-1	CASSSGGAGGRAEAFF	TGTGCCAGCAGTTCTGGGGGCGCAGGGGGAAGAGCTGAAGCTTTCTTT
TRBV28	NA	NA	TRBJ2-7	CASSSRLNYEQYF	TGTGCCAGCAGTTCGCGGTTGAACTACGAGCAGTACTTC
TRBV19	NA	TRBD1	TRBJ2-1	CASSQFGDRGLYNEQFF	TGTGCCAGTAGTCAATTCGGGGACAGGGGGCTCTACAATGAGCAGTTCTTC
TRBV5-8	NA	TRBD1	TRBJ2-5	CASSLGGQGKETQYF	TGTGCCAGCAGCTTGGGAGGACAGGGGAAGGAGACCCAGTACTTC